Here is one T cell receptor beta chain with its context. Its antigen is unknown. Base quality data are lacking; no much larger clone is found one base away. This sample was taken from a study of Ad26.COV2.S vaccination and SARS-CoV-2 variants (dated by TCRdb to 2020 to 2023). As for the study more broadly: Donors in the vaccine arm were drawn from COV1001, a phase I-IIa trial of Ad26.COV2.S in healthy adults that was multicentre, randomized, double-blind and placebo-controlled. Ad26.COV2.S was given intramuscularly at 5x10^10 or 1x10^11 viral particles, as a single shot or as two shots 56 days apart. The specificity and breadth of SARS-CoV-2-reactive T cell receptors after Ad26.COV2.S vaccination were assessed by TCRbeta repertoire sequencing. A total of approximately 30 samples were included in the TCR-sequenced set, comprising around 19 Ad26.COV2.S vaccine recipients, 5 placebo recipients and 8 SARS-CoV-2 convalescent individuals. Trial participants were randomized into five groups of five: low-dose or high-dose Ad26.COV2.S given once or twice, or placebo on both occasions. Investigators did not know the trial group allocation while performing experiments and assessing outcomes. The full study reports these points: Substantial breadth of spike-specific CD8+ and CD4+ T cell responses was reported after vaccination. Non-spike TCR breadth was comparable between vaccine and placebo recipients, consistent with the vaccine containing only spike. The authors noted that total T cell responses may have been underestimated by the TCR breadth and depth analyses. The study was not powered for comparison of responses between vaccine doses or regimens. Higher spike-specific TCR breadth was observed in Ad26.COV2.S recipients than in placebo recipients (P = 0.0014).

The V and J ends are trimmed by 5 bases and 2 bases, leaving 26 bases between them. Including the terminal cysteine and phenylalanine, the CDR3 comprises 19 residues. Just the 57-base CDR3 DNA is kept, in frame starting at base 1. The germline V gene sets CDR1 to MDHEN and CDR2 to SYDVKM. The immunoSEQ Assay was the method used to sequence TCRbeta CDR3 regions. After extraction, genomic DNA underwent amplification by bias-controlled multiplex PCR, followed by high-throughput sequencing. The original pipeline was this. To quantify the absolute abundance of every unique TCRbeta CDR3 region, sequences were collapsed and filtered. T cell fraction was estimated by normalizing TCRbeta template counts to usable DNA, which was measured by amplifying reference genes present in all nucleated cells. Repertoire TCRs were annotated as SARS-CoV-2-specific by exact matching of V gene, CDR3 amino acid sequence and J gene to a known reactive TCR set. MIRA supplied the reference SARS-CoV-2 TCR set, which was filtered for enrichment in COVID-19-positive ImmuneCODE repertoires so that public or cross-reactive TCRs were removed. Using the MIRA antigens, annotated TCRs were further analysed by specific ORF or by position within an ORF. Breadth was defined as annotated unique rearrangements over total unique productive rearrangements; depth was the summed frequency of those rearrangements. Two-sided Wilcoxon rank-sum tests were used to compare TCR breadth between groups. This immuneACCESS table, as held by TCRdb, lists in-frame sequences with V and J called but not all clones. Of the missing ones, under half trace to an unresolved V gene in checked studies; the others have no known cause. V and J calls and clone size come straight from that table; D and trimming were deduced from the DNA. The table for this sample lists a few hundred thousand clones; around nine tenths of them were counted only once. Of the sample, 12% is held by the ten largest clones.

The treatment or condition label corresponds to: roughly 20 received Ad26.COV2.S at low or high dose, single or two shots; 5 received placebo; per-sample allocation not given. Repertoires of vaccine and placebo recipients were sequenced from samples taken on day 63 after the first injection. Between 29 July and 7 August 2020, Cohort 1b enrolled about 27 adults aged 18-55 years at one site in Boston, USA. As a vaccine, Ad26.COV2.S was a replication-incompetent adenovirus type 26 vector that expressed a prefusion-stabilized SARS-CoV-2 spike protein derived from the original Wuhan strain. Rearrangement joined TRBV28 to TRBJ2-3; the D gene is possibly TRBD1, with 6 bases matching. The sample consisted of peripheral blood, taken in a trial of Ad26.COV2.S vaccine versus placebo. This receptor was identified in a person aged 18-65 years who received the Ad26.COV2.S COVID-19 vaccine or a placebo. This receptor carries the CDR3 CASSPSVSQGRWVTDTQYF. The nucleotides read TGTGCCAGCAGTCCCTCCGTCTCACAGGGTCGTTGGGTCACAGATACGCAGTATTTT.